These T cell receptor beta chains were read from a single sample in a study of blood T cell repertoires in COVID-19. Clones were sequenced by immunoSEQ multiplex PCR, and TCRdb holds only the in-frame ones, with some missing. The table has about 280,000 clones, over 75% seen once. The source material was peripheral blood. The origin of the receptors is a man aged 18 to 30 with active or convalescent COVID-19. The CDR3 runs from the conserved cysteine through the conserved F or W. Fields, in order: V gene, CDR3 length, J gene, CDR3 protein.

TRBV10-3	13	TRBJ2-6	CAISESASYVLTF
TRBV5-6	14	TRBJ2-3	CASSLGALADTQYF
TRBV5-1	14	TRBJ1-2	CASSLAKGNYGYTF
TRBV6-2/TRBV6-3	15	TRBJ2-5	CASSFATRSQETQYF
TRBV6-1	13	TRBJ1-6	CASSEQGNSPLHF
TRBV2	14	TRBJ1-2	CASSEGRLNYGYTF
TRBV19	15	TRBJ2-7	CASSTAGQGAYEQYF
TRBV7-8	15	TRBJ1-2	CASSLVGGSNYGYTF
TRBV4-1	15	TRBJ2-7	CASSQPNRGQYEQYF
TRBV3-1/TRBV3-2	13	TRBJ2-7	CASSHRGSYEQYF
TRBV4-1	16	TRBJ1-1	CASSHQGTGENTEAFF
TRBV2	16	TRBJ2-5	CASGDLGLAEVETQYF
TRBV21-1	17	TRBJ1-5	CASSKEAETYSNQPQHF
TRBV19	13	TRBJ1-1	CASSMRQNTEAFF
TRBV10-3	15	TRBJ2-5	CAISEIDRDEETQYF
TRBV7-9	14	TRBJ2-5	CASSVRDRVYSQYF
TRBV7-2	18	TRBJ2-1	CASSFGAGGLLSYNEQFF
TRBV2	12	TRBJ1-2	CARTPGNYGYTF
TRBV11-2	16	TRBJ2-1	CASSSAPGQGNNEQFF
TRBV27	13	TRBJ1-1	CASSLKGSTEAFF
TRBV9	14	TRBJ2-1	CASSATTGINEQFF
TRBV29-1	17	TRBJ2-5	CSVEALKRRGPQETQYF
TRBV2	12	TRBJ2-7	CASRRLAGEQYF
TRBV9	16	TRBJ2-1	CASSVSGLAGVNEQFF
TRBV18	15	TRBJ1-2	CASSPKSGSWEGYTF
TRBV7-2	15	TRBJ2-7	CASSFDRGGSYEQYF
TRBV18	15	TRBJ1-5	CASSRRGYSNQPQHF
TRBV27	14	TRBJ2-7	CASSLIQGPHEQYF
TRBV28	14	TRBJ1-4	CASSLTAINEKLFF
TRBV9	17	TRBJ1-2	CASSGGQRAPANYGYTF
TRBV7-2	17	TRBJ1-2	CASSLRDRGSVYYGYTF
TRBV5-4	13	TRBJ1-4	CASSLVPNEKLFF
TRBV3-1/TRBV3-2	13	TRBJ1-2	CASSQAGFDGYTF
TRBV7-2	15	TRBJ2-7	CASSSRDLEPYEQYF
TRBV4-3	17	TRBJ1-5	CASSHHRDRGQNQPQHF
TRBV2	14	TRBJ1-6	CASTLDRGRVPLHF
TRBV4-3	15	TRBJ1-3	CASSPGQGFGNTIYF
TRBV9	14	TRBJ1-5	CASSVGVSNQPQHF